This TCR beta chain was found in a study of cytomegalovirus exposure and HLA in healthy donors. Both 60 Vbeta primers and 13 Jbeta primers went into the PCR. TCRdb's table, derived via immunoSEQ multiplex PCR, lists solely in-frame clones and lacks some. The table has approximately 140,000 clones, approximately 73% seen once. Germline CDR1 GTSNPN, CDR2 SVGIG (reference sequence). This CDR3 is 14 amino acids long. V was clipped by 3 bases and J by 0 bases; unmatched bases: 0. Specimen: PBMCs. The clonotype comes from a human donor in good health. V is TRBV30 and J is TRBJ2-4, with 9 bases matching TRBD2. CDR3 DNA: TGTGCCTGGAGACTAGCGGGAGCCAAAAACATTCAGTACTTC. Its protein is CAWRLAGAKNIQYF. The variable domain in full, completed from reference TRBV30 and TRBJ2-4, reads SQTIHQWPATLVQPVGSPLSLECTVEGTSNPNLYWYRQAAGRGLQLLFYSVGIGQISSEVPQNLSASRPQDRQFILSSKKLLLSDSGFYLCAWRLAGAKNIQYFGAGTRLSVL.